The rows below give T cell receptor beta chains drawn from one sample of a study of TIL therapy for anti-PD-1-resistant metastatic lung cancer. Here immunoSEQ multiplex PCR was the method, and the copy in TCRdb shows in-frame clones only, minus some. The data contain about 32,000 clones, 70% to 80% of them singletons. This material consisted of blood, taken at baseline. All receptors derive from a woman aged 30 to 85 with non-small cell lung cancer. The CDR3 runs from the conserved cysteine through the conserved F or W. D genes are given only for firm matches. Expanded clones get a size class; other rows say once, few or many, or leave the size out.

- - TRBJ2-7 TRBV6-1 CASSEDGRYYEQYF TGTGCCAGCAGTGAGGACGGGCGCTACTACGAGCAGTACTTC
- - TRBJ2-3 TRBV5-6 CASSLTASTDTQYF TGTGCCAGCAGCTTGACGGCGAGCACAGATACGCAGTATTTT
few TRBD2 TRBJ2-1 TRBV5-1 CASSTSGNEQFF TGCGCCAGTTCTACTAGCGGGAATGAGCAGTTCTTC
- - TRBJ2-7 TRBV7-2 CASSPGREYEQYF TGTGCCAGCAGCCCGGGACGGGAGTACGAGCAGTACTTC
- - TRBJ2-1 TRBV2 CATPPPTNQGRRNEQFF TGTGCCACCCCCCCGCCGACTAACCAGGGGAGGAGAAATGAGCAGTTCTTC
once - TRBJ2-3 TRBV29-1 CSVSLRATSTDTQYF TGCAGCGTTAGCCTACGGGCTACCAGCACAGATACGCAGTATTTT
once TRBD2 TRBJ2-7 TRBV19 CASSTTSGFSYEQYF TGTGCCAGTAGTACTACTAGCGGGTTTTCCTACGAGCAGTACTTC
- - TRBJ2-2 TRBV7-2 CASSLDGTGNTGELFF TGTGCCAGCAGCTTAGATGGGACTGGAAATACCGGGGAGCTGTTTTTT
- TRBD2 TRBJ2-1 TRBV7-9 CASSRTSGRDNEQFF TGTGCCAGCAGCCGGACTAGCGGAAGGGACAATGAGCAGTTCTTC
- - TRBJ2-7 TRBV30 CAQARAHEQYF TGTGCCCAGGCTAGAGCACACGAGCAGTACTTC
- TRBD1 TRBJ2-7 TRBV9 CASSRSPGQDAYEQYF TGTGCCAGCAGCAGATCCCCGGGACAGGACGCCTACGAGCAGTACTTC
few TRBD2 TRBJ2-1 TRBV7-6 CASSLVSGRYNEQFF TGTGCCAGCAGCTTAGTGAGCGGGAGGTACAATGAGCAGTTCTTC
- - TRBJ2-5 TRBV30 CAWSTNQETQYF TGTGCCTGGAGTACAAACCAAGAGACCCAGTACTTC
once - TRBJ2-1 TRBV2 CASSDWPLHSYNEQFF TGTGCCAGCAGTGATTGGCCGCTGCACTCCTACAATGAGCAGTTCTTC
once - TRBJ1-2 TRBV2 CASTQTTTTYGYTF TGTGCCAGCACCCAGACTACAACCACGTATGGCTACACCTTC
- - TRBJ1-2 TRBV21-1 CAGNLKHRNYGYTF TGTGCCGGAAATTTAAAGCACAGGAACTATGGCTACACCTTC
- TRBD2 TRBJ2-1 TRBV5-3 CARSSGSSIPNNEQFF TGTGCCAGAAGCAGCGGGAGTTCGATCCCGAACAATGAGCAGTTCTTC
- TRBD1 TRBJ2-2 TRBV2 CASRLGGDTGELFF TGTGCCAGCAGGTTAGGGGGCGACACCGGGGAGCTGTTTTTT
- TRBD1 TRBJ2-3 TRBV27 CASSLWRGPGGDTQYF TGTGCCAGCAGTTTATGGAGAGGTCCAGGGGGAGATACGCAGTATTTT
few - TRBJ2-7 TRBV11-2 CASSLDRDIALEQYF TGTGCCAGCAGCTTAGATCGGGACATCGCCTTGGAGCAGTACTTC
- - TRBJ2-7 TRBV14 CASSQSGLRQYF TGTGCCAGCAGCCAATCCGGCTTAAGGCAGTACTTC
- - TRBJ1-2 TRBV5-1 CASSPAGTNYGYTF TGCGCCAGCAGCCCCGCAGGAACCAACTATGGCTACACCTTC
few TRBD2 TRBJ2-2 TRBV5-1 CASSLATLAGVNGELFF TGCGCCAGCAGCTTGGCCACACTAGCGGGAGTTAACGGGGAGCTGTTTTTT
- - TRBJ2-7 TRBV28 CASSWASYEQYF TGTGCCAGCAGTTGGGCGTCGTACGAGCAGTACTTC
few - TRBJ1-5 TRBV23-1 CASSQGRTSNQPQHF TGCGCCAGCAGTCAAGGACGGACTAGCAATCAGCCCCAGCATTTT
- - TRBJ2-2 TRBV7-9 CASSLEAVAGELFF TGTGCCAGCAGCTTAGAGGCGGTCGCCGGGGAGCTGTTTTTT
- TRBD1 TRBJ1-1 TRBV5-1 CASSWGTGEKEAFF TGCGCCAGCAGCTGGGGGACAGGGGAGAAAGAAGCTTTCTTT
- - TRBJ2-1 TRBV30 CAWSVLDEQFF TGTGCCTGGAGTGTACTCGATGAGCAGTTCTTC
- - TRBJ2-7 TRBV6-5 CASSYSPGHSYEQYF TGTGCCAGCAGTTACTCGCCTGGCCACTCCTACGAGCAGTACTTC
- TRBD1 TRBJ1-3 TRBV6-1 CACNRGNSGNTIYF TGTGCCTGCAACAGGGGGAACTCTGGAAACACCATATATTTT
- TRBD1 TRBJ1-1 TRBV15 CASTRDRERRCRGGTEAFF TGTGCCAGTACCCGGGACAGGGAAAGAAGATGCCGGGGTGGCACTGAAGCTTTCTTT
- TRBD1 TRBJ2-7 TRBV27 CASSYKGAQVYEQYF TGTGCCAGCAGTTACAAGGGGGCCCAGGTCTACGAGCAGTACTTC
- TRBD2 TRBJ2-3 TRBV7-2 CASSFRGLAGNTQYF TGTGCCAGCAGCTTCCGTGGACTAGCGGGGAATACGCAGTATTTT
- TRBD1 TRBJ2-7 TRBV27 CASSPETGAYDEQYF TGTGCCAGCAGTCCTGAGACAGGGGCCTACGACGAGCAGTACTTC
- - TRBJ2-7 TRBV7-2 CASSFRRVGEQYF TGTGCCAGCAGCTTCCGGCGGGTTGGCGAGCAGTACTTC
few TRBD1 TRBJ1-1 TRBV5-1 CASSPGTGGTEAFF TGCGCCAGCAGCCCCGGGACAGGGGGCACTGAAGCTTTCTTT
- TRBD1 TRBJ1-4 TRBV7-9 CASSGPGTANEKLFF TGTGCCAGCAGCGGGCCCGGGACAGCTAATGAAAAACTGTTTTTT
- TRBD2 TRBJ2-5 TRBV19 CASTFVAGRGETQYF TGTGCCAGTACCTTCGTAGCGGGAAGGGGGGAGACCCAGTACTTC
- - TRBJ2-1 TRBV4-1 CASSQDRRTFEFF TGCGCCAGCAGCCAAGATCGTAGGACTTTTGAGTTCTTC
- - TRBJ2-5 TRBV5-4 CASSFRQGETQYF TGTGCCAGCAGCTTTCGGCAGGGGGAGACCCAGTACTTC
- - TRBJ1-2 TRBV2 CASSENPRDINGYTF TGTGCCAGCAGTGAAAATCCTAGGGACATAAATGGCTACACCTTC
- TRBD2 TRBJ2-1 TRBV7-8 CASSLDRGESNEQFF TGTGCCAGCAGCTTAGATCGGGGGGAAAGCAATGAGCAGTTCTTC
- - TRBJ1-2 TRBV6-1 CASSEVDLYGYTF TGTGCCAGCAGTGAAGTAGACCTCTATGGCTACACCTTC
- - TRBJ2-1 TRBV15 CATSRRSGTYNEQFF TGTGCCACCAGCAGAAGGTCGGGCACCTACAATGAGCAGTTCTTC
- TRBD2 TRBJ2-5 TRBV7-2 CASSLVGGSKETQYF TGTGCCAGCAGCTTAGTGGGGGGGTCGAAAGAGACCCAGTACTTC
once - TRBJ2-5 TRBV19 CASSQGLETQYF TGTGCCAGTTCTCAGGGCCTCGAGACCCAGTACTTC
- - TRBJ1-1 TRBV7-6 CASSSGTEAFF TGTGCCAGCAGCTCCGGGACAGAAGCTTTCTTT
- TRBD2 TRBJ2-1 TRBV5-5 CASSWEGVNEQFF TGTGCCAGCAGCTGGGAGGGCGTTAATGAGCAGTTCTTC
- - TRBJ2-1 TRBV4-1 CASSLRIGGNEQFF TGCGCCAGCAGCCTGAGGATAGGGGGAAATGAGCAGTTCTTC
- TRBD1 TRBJ1-5 TRBV10-3 CAISPSQGEPQHF TGTGCCATCAGTCCGTCACAGGGGGAGCCCCAGCATTTT
- TRBD1 TRBJ2-7 TRBV27 CASSSALQGTEEQYF TGTGCCAGCAGTTCCGCCTTACAGGGGACGGAGGAGCAGTACTTC